The following is a TCR beta chain sequence with its context. This entry comes from a study of blood T cell repertoires in COVID-19. Study in general: Nucleic acid was either cDNA or gDNA, and it came from T cells, B-cell-depleted T cells, or PBMCs.

As processed by the authors: For nucleated cells, counts were estimated from reference gene primer amplification. Profiling relied on immunoSEQ multiplex PCR, and the TCRdb table lists in-frame clones only, not all of them. V, J and clone size reflect that table, while D and trimming were determined from the DNA. Here the sample spans roughly 120,000 clones, roughly 89% being singletons. CDR3 length: 18 residues. Germline V gene sequence: CDR1 LGHDT, CDR2 YNNKEL (reference sequence). V lost 0 bases and J lost 5, with 21 bases in between. This TCR was recovered from a woman in her sixties or seventies with COVID-19, enrolled during active disease. The V and J genes are TRBV3-1 (or the pseudogene TRBV3-2) and TRBJ2-3, with D perhaps TRBD2 (7 bases). Sequencing input: peripheral blood. In DNA, the CDR3 is TGTGCCAGCAGCCAAGAGGGAAGCTTGTCGGGGGGCAAAGATACGCAGTATTTT. This gives the protein CASSQEGSLSGGKDTQYF.